This is a list of T cell receptor beta chains from one sample in a study of blood T cell repertoires in COVID-19. TCRdb keeps only in-frame clones here, not all; method: immunoSEQ multiplex PCR. The sample shows under 250,000 clones, about nine tenths of them seen only once. The sequenced sample consisted of PBMCs or T cells enriched from blood (not recorded which). Receptors were obtained from a man aged 40-49 years who had recovered from COVID-19. Both conserved end residues are part of each CDR3.

v_call cdr3_aa
TRBV7-9 CASSIRQGNNYGYTF
TRBV7-2 CASSPRGGGYNEQFF
TRBV21-1 CASSPDREPQHF
TRBV28 CASSSSGKETQYF
TRBV19 CASSAQGPINYGYTF
TRBV7-9 CASSLAGQKGSPLHF
TRBV29-1 CSVHLWNRDRATPANYGYTF
TRBV10-3 CAISDEDLNTEAFF
TRBV10-3 CAIEGEAGGATDTQYF
TRBV15 CATSRDGGGGQPQHF
TRBV6-5 CASSSLGSNYGYTF
TRBV14 CASTRDRASYEQYF
TRBV27 CASSPRVNSPLHF
TRBV7-8 CASSRETGMSSGNTIYF
TRBV7-2 CASSRRGGNTEAFF
TRBV9 CASSVFSGGGSYNEQFF
TRBV2 CASRGQTYYGYTF
TRBV11-2 CASSTQGNYGYTF
TRBV7-9 CASTIGTGRYEQYF
TRBV19 CASRTGLDTGELFF
TRBV24-1 CATGGFDDSNQPQHF
TRBV2 CASSEIGLVGSSYNEQFF
TRBV28 CASSLIAGVTDTQYF
TRBV5-5 CASSSTGTGDEQYF
TRBV18 CASSPLRGGPQETQYF
TRBV20-1 CSATPYEQYF
TRBV6-1 CASSESPGGNQPQHF
TRBV19 CATSQGFTNEKLFF
TRBV2 CASKSGGASLGTDTQYF